The subject of this entry is one TCR beta chain. With 60 Vbeta and 13 Jbeta primers, the PCR was carried out. In the original processing: Later work found approximately 87 million unique TCR beta chains, with 9.5 million to 11 million shared. The assay was immunoSEQ multiplex PCR, and TCRdb's table has in-frame clones only and misses some. D and trimming come from the DNA, and the V and J calls and clone size come from that table. The top ten hold around 1.9% of the sample, which has roughly 90,000 clones, less than 85% seen once. The data belong to a study of cytomegalovirus exposure and HLA in healthy donors. The germline CDR1 and CDR2 sequences are GTSNPN and SVGIG (reference sequence). The CDR3 contains 18 residues. Trimming pared 2 bases from V and 0 bases from J, leaving 20 bases between.

The receptor was derived from a man aged 18 to 29 in good health and CMV-seronegative. The source material was PBMCs. V and J are TRBV30 and TRBJ2-1, with D unresolved. Written as DNA, the CDR3 is TGTGCCTGGAGTCCCCAAATAAGAGTACCAAGCTCCTACAATGAGCAGTTCTTC. It is translated as CAWSPQIRVPSSYNEQFF.